The present entry profiles one T cell receptor beta chain with its context. Its antigen is not identified. The entry originates in a study of graft-versus-host responses after intestinal transplantation. On the study more broadly: Every recipient underwent anti-thymocyte globulin induction, then tacrolimus and steroids for approximately 3 years.

Method: immunoSEQ multiplex PCR; TCRdb's copy keeps in-frame clones and lacks some. The sample records about 110,000 clones, about 92% being singletons. Study-wide results and caveats: Marrow from the recipient contained GvH clones, some of which had appeared first in ileum or blood. Declining HvG levels early post-transplant were linked to peak circulating GvH clone levels.

V gave up 4 bases and J gave up 7 bases; unmatched junction bases: 5. This CDR3 comprises 14 residues. CDR1 SGHRS and CDR2 YFSETQ come from the germline V gene. The specimen comprised unstimulated CD4+ T cells sorted from spleen or lymph node cells, sampled before transplant. This TCR came from a human donor who was the organ donor for an intestinal transplant. This chain connects TRBV5-1 to TRBJ1-6, with 7 bases fitting TRBD1. CDR3 sequence: CASSQTGINSPLHF. The CDR3, as DNA: TGCGCCAGCAGCCAGACAGGGATCAATTCACCCCTCCACTTT.